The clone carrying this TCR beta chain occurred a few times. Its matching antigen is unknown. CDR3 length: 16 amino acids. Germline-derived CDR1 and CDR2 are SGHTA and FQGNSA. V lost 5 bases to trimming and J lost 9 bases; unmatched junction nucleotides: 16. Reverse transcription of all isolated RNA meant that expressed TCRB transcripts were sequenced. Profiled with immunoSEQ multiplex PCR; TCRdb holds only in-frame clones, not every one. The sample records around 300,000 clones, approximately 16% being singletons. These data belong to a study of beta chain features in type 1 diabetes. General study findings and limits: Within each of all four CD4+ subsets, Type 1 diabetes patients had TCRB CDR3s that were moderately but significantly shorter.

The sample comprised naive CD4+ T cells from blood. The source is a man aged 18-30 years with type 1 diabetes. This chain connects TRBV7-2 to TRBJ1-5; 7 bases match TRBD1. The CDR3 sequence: CASSQAGQGGLWPQHF. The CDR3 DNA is TGTGCCAGCAGCCAAGCTGGGCAGGGGGGCTTATGGCCCCAGCATTTT. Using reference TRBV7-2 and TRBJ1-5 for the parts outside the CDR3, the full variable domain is GAGVSQSPSNKVTEKGKDVELRCDPISGHTALYWYRQSLGQGLEFLIYFQGNSAPDKSGLPSDRFSAERTGGSVSTLTIQRTQQEDSAVYLCASSQAGQGGLWPQHFGDGTRLSIL.